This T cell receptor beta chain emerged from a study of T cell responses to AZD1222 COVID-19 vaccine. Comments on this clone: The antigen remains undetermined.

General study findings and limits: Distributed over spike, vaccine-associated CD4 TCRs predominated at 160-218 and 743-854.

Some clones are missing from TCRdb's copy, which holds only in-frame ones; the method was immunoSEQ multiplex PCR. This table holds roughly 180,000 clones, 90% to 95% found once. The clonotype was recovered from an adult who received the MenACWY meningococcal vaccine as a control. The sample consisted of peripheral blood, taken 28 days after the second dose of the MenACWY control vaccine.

The CDR3 region has the DNA TGTGCCAGCAGTTACTTGGGGGGAAAGCCCCAGCATTTT. Translated, it gives CASSYLGGKPQHF. This chain connects TRBV6-6 to TRBJ1-5, with D possibly being TRBD1 (5 bases). Looked up from germline, CDR1 is MNHNY and CDR2 is SVGAGI (reference sequence). Trimming took 1 base from V and 8 from J, leaving 9 bases between them. CDR3 length: 13 residues.